This T cell receptor beta chain was recorded in a study of OX40 agonist ivuxolimab in advanced cancers. Across the study: Three patients had partial responses: one hepatocellular carcinoma, two cutaneous melanoma.

This clone was found a few times. Its antigen is not identified. Data came from immunoSEQ multiplex PCR; TCRdb stores just in-frame clones and leaves some out. The sample records 40,000 to 55,000 clones, approximately 85% being singletons. Overall study results and limits: In a subset of nonresponders, normalized T-cell clonal expansion was also low.

The germline V and J ends were trimmed by 0 bases and 4 bases, with 13 bases remaining between them. Germline lookup yields CDR1 SGHRS and CDR2 YFSETQ. This CDR3 has 15 residues. The sequences come from CD4+ or CD8+ T cells sorted from blood, collected in a trial of the OX40 agonist ivuxolimab. This TCR came from an adult with an advanced solid tumor such as melanoma, head and neck, liver or kidney cancer. The rearrangement uses TRBV5-1 and TRBJ1-1; D is perhaps TRBD1 (6 bases). CDR3 sequence: CASSLGGQDLTEAFF. CDR3 sequence (DNA): TGCGCCAGCAGCTTGGGGGGGCAGGACCTCACTGAAGCTTTCTTT.